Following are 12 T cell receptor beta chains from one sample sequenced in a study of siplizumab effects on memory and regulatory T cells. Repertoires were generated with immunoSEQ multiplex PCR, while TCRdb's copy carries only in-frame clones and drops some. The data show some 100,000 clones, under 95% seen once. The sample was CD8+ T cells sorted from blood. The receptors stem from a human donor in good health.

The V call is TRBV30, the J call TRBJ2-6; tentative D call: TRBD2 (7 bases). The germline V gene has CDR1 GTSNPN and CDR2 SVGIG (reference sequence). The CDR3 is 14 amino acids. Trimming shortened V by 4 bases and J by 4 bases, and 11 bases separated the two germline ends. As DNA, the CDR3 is TGTGCCTGGACTGGGGGGGCAGGGGCCAACGTCCTGACTTTC. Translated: CAWTGGAGANVLTF.

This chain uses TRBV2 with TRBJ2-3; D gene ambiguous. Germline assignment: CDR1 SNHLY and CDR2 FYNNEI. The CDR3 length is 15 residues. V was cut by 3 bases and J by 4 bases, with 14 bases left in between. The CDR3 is CASSELLQSPDTQYF. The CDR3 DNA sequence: TGTGCCAGCAGTGAGCTACTTCAATCCCCAGATACGCAGTATTTT.

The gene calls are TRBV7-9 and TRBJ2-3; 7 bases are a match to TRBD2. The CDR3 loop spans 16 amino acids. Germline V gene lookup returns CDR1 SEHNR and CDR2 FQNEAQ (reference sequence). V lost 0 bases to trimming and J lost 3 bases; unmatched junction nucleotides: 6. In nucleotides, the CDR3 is TGTGCCAGCAGCTTAGCGGGTCTAGCGGTGACAGATACGCAGTATTTT. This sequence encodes CASSLAGLAVTDTQYF.

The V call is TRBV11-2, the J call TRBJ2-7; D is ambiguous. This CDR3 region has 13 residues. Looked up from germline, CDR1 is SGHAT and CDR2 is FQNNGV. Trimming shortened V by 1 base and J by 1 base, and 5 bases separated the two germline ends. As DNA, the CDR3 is TGTGCCAGCAGCTTAGGAGTGTCCTACGAGCAGTACTTC. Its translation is CASSLGVSYEQYF.

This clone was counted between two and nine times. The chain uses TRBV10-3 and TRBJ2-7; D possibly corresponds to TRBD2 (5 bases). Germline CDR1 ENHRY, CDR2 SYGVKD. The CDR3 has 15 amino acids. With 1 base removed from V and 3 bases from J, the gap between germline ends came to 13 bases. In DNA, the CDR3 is TGTGCCATCAGTGAGTGGGCACGGGGTGTCTACGAGCAGTACTTC. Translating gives CAISEWARGVYEQYF.

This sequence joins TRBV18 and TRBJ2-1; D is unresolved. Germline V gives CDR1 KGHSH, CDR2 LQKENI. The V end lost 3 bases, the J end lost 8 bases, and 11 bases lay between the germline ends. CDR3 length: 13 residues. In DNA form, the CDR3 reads TGTGCCAGCTCACCCCCCCTTGCAGATGAGCAGTTCTTC. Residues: CASSPPLADEQFF.

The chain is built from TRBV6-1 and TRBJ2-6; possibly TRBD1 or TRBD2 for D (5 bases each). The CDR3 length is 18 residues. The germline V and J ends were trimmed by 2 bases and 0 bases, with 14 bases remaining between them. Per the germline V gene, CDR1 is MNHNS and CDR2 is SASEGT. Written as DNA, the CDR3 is TGTGCCAGCAGTGAATGGGGGACGGGTTTCTCTGGGGCCAACGTCCTGACTTTC. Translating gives CASSEWGTGFSGANVLTF.

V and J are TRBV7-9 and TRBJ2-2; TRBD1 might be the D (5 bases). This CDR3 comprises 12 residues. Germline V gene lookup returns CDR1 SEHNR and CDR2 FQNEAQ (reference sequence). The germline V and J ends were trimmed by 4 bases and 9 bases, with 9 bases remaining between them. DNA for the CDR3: TGTGCCAGCAGCTCGTTGGGGCGGGAGCTGTTTTTT. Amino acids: CASSSLGRELFF.

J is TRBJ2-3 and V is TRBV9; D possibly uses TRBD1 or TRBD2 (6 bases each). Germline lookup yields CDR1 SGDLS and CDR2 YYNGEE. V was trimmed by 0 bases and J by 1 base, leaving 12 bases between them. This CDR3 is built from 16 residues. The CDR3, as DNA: TGTGCCAGCAGCGTAGAGGGGGGCTGGGGCACAGATACGCAGTATTTT. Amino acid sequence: CASSVEGGWGTDTQYF.

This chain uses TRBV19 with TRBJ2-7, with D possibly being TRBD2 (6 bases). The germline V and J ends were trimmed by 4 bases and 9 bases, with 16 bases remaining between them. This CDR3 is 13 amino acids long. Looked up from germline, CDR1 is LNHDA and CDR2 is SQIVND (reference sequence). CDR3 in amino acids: CASSRDWAVAQYF. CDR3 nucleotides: TGTGCCAGTAGTAGGGACTGGGCGGTCGCGCAGTACTTC.

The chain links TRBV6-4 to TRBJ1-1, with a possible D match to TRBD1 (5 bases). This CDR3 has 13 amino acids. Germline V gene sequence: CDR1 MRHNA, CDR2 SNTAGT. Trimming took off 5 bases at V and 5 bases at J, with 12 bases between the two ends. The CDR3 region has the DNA TGTGCCAGCAGTCAATACGGGACGACTGAAGCTTTCTTT. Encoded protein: CASSQYGTTEAFF.

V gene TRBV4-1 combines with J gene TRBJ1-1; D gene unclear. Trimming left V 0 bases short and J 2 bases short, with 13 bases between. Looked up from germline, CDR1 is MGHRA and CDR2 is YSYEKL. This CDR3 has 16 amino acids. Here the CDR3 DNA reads TGCGCCAGCAGCCAAGAGTCAGGAGCAGGAAACACTGAAGCTTTCTTT. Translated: CASSQESGAGNTEAFF.